This is a list of T cell receptor beta chains from one sample in a study of cytomegalovirus exposure and HLA in healthy donors. Generated by immunoSEQ multiplex PCR, the TCRdb table keeps only in-frame clones and is missing some. The table includes approximately 150,000 clones, 85% to 90% detected once. The specimen was PBMCs. Every receptor here comes from a woman aged 18-29 years in good health and CMV-seropositive. Both conserved end residues are part of each CDR3. D genes are given only for firm matches. Rows give clone size only sometimes, using once, few, many, or a class for an expanded clone.

j_call v_call clone_size d_call cdr3_aa cdr3_nt
TRBJ1-4 TRBV30 NA NA CAWTGADEKLFF TGTGCCTGGACAGGGGCGGATGAAAAACTGTTTTTT
TRBJ2-6 TRBV4-2 few NA CASSQGTSEGGANVLTF TGTGCCAGCAGCCAAGGGACTTCAGAAGGTGGGGCCAACGTCCTGACTTTC
TRBJ2-1 TRBV7-6 NA TRBD2 CASRLLAGAYNEQFF TGTGCCAGCAGGCTACTAGCGGGAGCTTACAATGAGCAGTTCTTC
TRBJ2-7 TRBV27 few NA CASRGGNAYEQYF TGTGCCAGCAGGGGAGGCAACGCCTACGAGCAGTACTTC
TRBJ1-1 TRBV5-6 NA NA CASSLAPGDVGEAFF TGTGCCAGCAGCTTGGCTCCCGGGGATGTCGGTGAAGCTTTCTTT
TRBJ2-1 TRBV27 NA TRBD1 CASSTGSSYNEQFF TGTGCCAGCTCGACAGGGAGCTCCTACAATGAGCAGTTCTTC
TRBJ1-5 TRBV28 NA TRBD1 CASSQGTGNQPQHF TGTGCCAGCAGCCAAGGGACAGGGAATCAGCCCCAGCATTTT
TRBJ2-7 TRBV7-2 NA TRBD1 CASSRGTGVPYEQYF TGTGCCAGCAGCCGGGGTACAGGGGTGCCCTACGAGCAGTACTTC
TRBJ2-7 TRBV7-2 NA TRBD1 CASSFDRGNHEQYF TGTGCCAGCAGCTTTGACAGGGGAAACCACGAGCAGTACTTC
TRBJ1-5 TRBV10-3 NA TRBD1 CAISQQPGQGWQPQHF TGTGCCATCAGTCAACAACCGGGACAGGGTTGGCAGCCCCAGCATTTT
TRBJ2-7 TRBV11-3 once NA CASSLVRGPGSYEQYF TGTGCCAGCAGCTTAGTGCGGGGGCCGGGCTCCTACGAGCAGTACTTC
TRBJ1-2 TRBV28 few NA CASSLAGGRGYTF TGTGCCAGCAGTCTTGCCGGGGGGCGCGGCTACACCTTC
TRBJ2-1 TRBV27 NA NA CASSYVSPPSGEQFF TGTGCCAGCAGTTACGTCAGCCCGCCCTCAGGTGAGCAGTTCTTC
TRBJ2-1 TRBV6-1 NA TRBD2 CASSDPGGPNEQFF TGTGCCAGCAGTGACCCGGGAGGGCCGAATGAGCAGTTCTTC